This TCR beta chain was found in a study of shared clonotypes between healthy human individuals. V was shortened by 1 base and J by 6 bases, with 17 bases between the two germline ends. CDR3 length: 15 amino acids. Germline-derived CDR1 and CDR2 are SGHKS and YYEKEE (reference sequence). Some clones are missing from TCRdb's copy, which holds only in-frame ones; the method was immunoSEQ multiplex PCR. The sample contains about 2.4 million clones, around 94% of which appear only once. The chain employs TRBV5-5 and TRBJ2-7; no clear D. The sequencing sample was made of naive CD4+ T cells sorted from blood. Subset indicated: CD45RA+ positively selected. The receptor comes from a man aged 18 to 29 in good health. The CDR3 DNA sequence: TGTGCCAGCAGCTTGTTAGTGGATGGTAAAAGCGAGCAGTACTTC. Translating gives CASSLLVDGKSEQYF.